A selection of T cell receptor beta chains follows, all from one sample in a study of blood T cells in healthy people across ages. Each CDR3 protein is one row after TCRdb ran MiXCR on the 5' RACE reads. The top ten clones hold about 14% of a sample with about 650,000 distinct CDR3 sequences, 52% of them seen once. Source material: blood. Source of these receptors: a woman aged 80 or over in good health. CDR3s include the opening cysteine and the closing phenylalanine or tryptophan. Each record gives: clone size, V gene, J gene, D gene, CDR3 DNA, CDR3 protein. The D gene is left open where the match is weak. Clone size is not always given. Where it is, it says once, few, many or a class for expanded clones.

abundance: -
v_gene: TRBV11-2
j_gene: TRBJ2-1
d_gene: TRBD2
CDR3nt: TGTGCCAGCAGCTTAGGTCGACTAGCGGGAGGGCAGCACAATGAGCAGTTCTTC
CDR3aa: CASSLGRLAGGQHNEQFF

abundance: -
v_gene: TRBV20-1
j_gene: TRBJ1-6
d_gene: TRBD1
CDR3nt: TGCAGTGCTAGACTACCGGGACAGGCGAATTCACCCCTCCACTTT
CDR3aa: CSARLPGQANSPLHF

abundance: -
v_gene: TRBV6-4
j_gene: TRBJ2-2
d_gene: -
CDR3nt: TGTGCCAGCAGTGAATTAGGTAACACCGGGGAGCTGTTTTTT
CDR3aa: CASSELGNTGELFF

abundance: few
v_gene: TRBV29-1
j_gene: TRBJ2-1
d_gene: TRBD2
CDR3nt: TGCAGCGTTGGTCTAGCGGGAGGCCATGAGCAGTTCTTC
CDR3aa: CSVGLAGGHEQFF

abundance: -
v_gene: TRBV7-6
j_gene: TRBJ2-7
d_gene: -
CDR3nt: TGTGCCAGCAGCTCCTCCCCCGGACAGAGCTCCTACGAGCAGTACTTC
CDR3aa: CASSSSPGQSSYEQYF

abundance: -
v_gene: TRBV27
j_gene: TRBJ2-7
d_gene: TRBD1
CDR3nt: TGTGCCAGCAGGACACGGGACAGGGGTCACGAGCAGTACTTC
CDR3aa: CASRTRDRGHEQYF

abundance: many
v_gene: TRBV7-9
j_gene: TRBJ1-2
d_gene: -
CDR3nt: TGTGCCAGCAGCTTCGCTCGGGGCGCGGAGGGCTACACCTTC
CDR3aa: CASSFARGAEGYTF

abundance: -
v_gene: TRBV28
j_gene: TRBJ2-5
d_gene: TRBD1
CDR3nt: TGTACCAGCAGTGACGAGGGGGCTTCATGGGAGCAGTACTTC
CDR3aa: CTSSDEGASWEQYF

abundance: -
v_gene: TRBV28
j_gene: TRBJ2-7
d_gene: -
CDR3nt: TGTGCCAGCAATCAATGGGCTTACGAGCAGTACTTC
CDR3aa: CASNQWAYEQYF

abundance: -
v_gene: TRBV2
j_gene: TRBJ2-7
d_gene: -
CDR3nt: TGTGCCAGCAGTCGAATCCGACAGGTCTCCTACGAGCAGTACTTC
CDR3aa: CASSRIRQVSYEQYF

abundance: -
v_gene: TRBV3-1
j_gene: TRBJ2-7
d_gene: -
CDR3nt: TGTGCCAGCAGCCTTATGGCACCCTACGAGCAGTACTTC
CDR3aa: CASSLMAPYEQYF

abundance: -
v_gene: TRBV12-3/TRBV12-4
j_gene: TRBJ2-1
d_gene: -
CDR3nt: TGTGCCAGCAGTTCCTCTAGCCTAAGCTCCTACAATGAGCAGTTCTTC
CDR3aa: CASSSSSLSSYNEQFF

abundance: few
v_gene: TRBV21-1
j_gene: TRBJ2-7
d_gene: -
CDR3nt: TGTGCCAGCAGCAAAGGTAGGTACAGCTACGAGCAGTACTTC
CDR3aa: CASSKGRYSYEQYF

abundance: many
v_gene: TRBV4-2
j_gene: TRBJ1-4
d_gene: TRBD1
CDR3nt: TGTGCCAGCAGCCAAGTTCGTGGACAGGGAAACGAAAAACTGTTTTTT
CDR3aa: CASSQVRGQGNEKLFF

abundance: -
v_gene: TRBV29-1
j_gene: TRBJ2-7
d_gene: -
CDR3nt: TGCAGCGTTGTTACGGGACTCTCCTACAATGAGCAGTACTTC
CDR3aa: CSVVTGLSYNEQYF

abundance: many
v_gene: TRBV4-1
j_gene: TRBJ2-3
d_gene: -
CDR3nt: TGCGCCAGCAGCCAAGTCGGAGGGGCCGATACGCAGTATTTT
CDR3aa: CASSQVGGADTQYF

abundance: -
v_gene: TRBV2
j_gene: TRBJ2-5
d_gene: -
CDR3nt: TGTGCCAGCGGTGAAGGGGGGACCCAGTACTTC
CDR3aa: CASGEGGTQYF

abundance: -
v_gene: TRBV3-1
j_gene: TRBJ2-4
d_gene: -
CDR3nt: TGTGCCAGCAGCCACGGCAGAAAAAACATTCAGTACTTC
CDR3aa: CASSHGRKNIQYF

abundance: few
v_gene: TRBV13
j_gene: TRBJ2-1
d_gene: TRBD1
CDR3nt: TGTGCCAGCAGCTTAAAGTGGGACAGGGACCAAACCCGATACAATGAGCAGTTCTTC
CDR3aa: CASSLKWDRDQTRYNEQFF

abundance: -
v_gene: TRBV25-1
j_gene: TRBJ2-7
d_gene: -
CDR3nt: TGTGCCAGCAGTGATTCAGGGACCTACAATGAGCAGTACTTC
CDR3aa: CASSDSGTYNEQYF

abundance: many
v_gene: TRBV6-1
j_gene: TRBJ1-5
d_gene: -
CDR3nt: TGTGCCAGCAGTGAAGCGTATCGAGATCAGCCCCAGCATTTT
CDR3aa: CASSEAYRDQPQHF

abundance: many
v_gene: TRBV29-1
j_gene: TRBJ2-1
d_gene: -
CDR3nt: TGCAGCGCGACTCCTCGTCGGGACAATGAGCAGTTCTTC
CDR3aa: CSATPRRDNEQFF

abundance: -
v_gene: TRBV7-8
j_gene: TRBJ1-2
d_gene: -
CDR3nt: TGTGCCAGCAGTTTTTTTTCGGGTCGGCAGCGGCCAATCACTCGAAACTATGGCTACACCTTC
CDR3aa: CASSFFSGRQRPITRNYGYTF

abundance: -
v_gene: TRBV12-3/TRBV12-4
j_gene: TRBJ2-7
d_gene: TRBD1
CDR3nt: TGTGCCAGCAGCAGCCGGGACAGAATAGATGTCTTCCACGAGCAGTACTTC
CDR3aa: CASSSRDRIDVFHEQYF

abundance: -
v_gene: TRBV5-1
j_gene: TRBJ1-2
d_gene: TRBD1
CDR3nt: TGCGCCAGCAGCTTGGGGGACAGGCTCTACACCTTC
CDR3aa: CASSLGDRLYTF

abundance: -
v_gene: TRBV5-1
j_gene: TRBJ2-7
d_gene: TRBD2
CDR3nt: TGCGCCAGTAATGCCCGGGAGGGAGGCGAGCAGTACTTC
CDR3aa: CASNAREGGEQYF

abundance: -
v_gene: TRBV7-2
j_gene: TRBJ2-1
d_gene: -
CDR3nt: TGTGCCAGCAGCTATTGGGTACAGGCAACCTACAATGAGCAGTTCTTC
CDR3aa: CASSYWVQATYNEQFF

abundance: -
v_gene: TRBV20-1
j_gene: TRBJ2-7
d_gene: TRBD1
CDR3nt: TGCAGTGCTAGAGTGGACAGGGTTGGTCCCTACGAGCAGTACTTC
CDR3aa: CSARVDRVGPYEQYF

abundance: -
v_gene: TRBV20-1
j_gene: TRBJ1-6
d_gene: -
CDR3nt: TGCAGTGCTAGAGTCTCCCAATTTGAAAGGCTCCACTTT
CDR3aa: CSARVSQFERLHF

abundance: -
v_gene: TRBV20-1
j_gene: TRBJ1-2
d_gene: -
CDR3nt: TGCAGTGCTAGAGATGGGCAGGGGCTGACGGGCTACACCTTC
CDR3aa: CSARDGQGLTGYTF

abundance: few
v_gene: TRBV3-1
j_gene: TRBJ2-3
d_gene: -
CDR3nt: TGTGCCAGCAGCCAAGGCAGAGGGACCCGAATGGATACGCAGTATTTT
CDR3aa: CASSQGRGTRMDTQYF

abundance: -
v_gene: TRBV6-2/TRBV6-3
j_gene: TRBJ2-1
d_gene: TRBD1
CDR3nt: TGTGCCAGCAGTTTACCCTGGACAGGGGGCGCGGATAGGTACAATGAGCAGTTCTTC
CDR3aa: CASSLPWTGGADRYNEQFF

abundance: -
v_gene: TRBV29-1
j_gene: TRBJ2-6
d_gene: -
CDR3nt: TGCAGCGTTGGTGAGGTGGGGGCCAACGTCCTGACTTTC
CDR3aa: CSVGEVGANVLTF

abundance: -
v_gene: TRBV10-3
j_gene: TRBJ1-6
d_gene: -
CDR3nt: TGTGCCGCTCGCCCCGACCCCCTTTCACCCCTCCACTTT
CDR3aa: CAARPDPLSPLHF

abundance: -
v_gene: TRBV20-1
j_gene: TRBJ2-1
d_gene: -
CDR3nt: TGCAGTGCTACCATAGATTACAATGAGCAGTTCTTC
CDR3aa: CSATIDYNEQFF

abundance: few
v_gene: TRBV5-1
j_gene: TRBJ2-7
d_gene: TRBD1
CDR3nt: TGCGCCAGCAGCCAAGCGACAGGGTCCTACGAGCAGTACTTC
CDR3aa: CASSQATGSYEQYF

abundance: -
v_gene: TRBV5-1
j_gene: TRBJ1-4
d_gene: -
CDR3nt: TGCGCCAGCAGCTTGCGGGGATCTCCCACTAATGAAAAACTGTTTTTT
CDR3aa: CASSLRGSPTNEKLFF

abundance: once
v_gene: TRBV20-1
j_gene: TRBJ2-1
d_gene: -
CDR3nt: TGCAGTACCCTCCGCACCAAGGAGCAGTTCTTC
CDR3aa: CSTLRTKEQFF

abundance: -
v_gene: TRBV11-2
j_gene: TRBJ1-1
d_gene: -
CDR3nt: TGTGCCAGCAGCTTTGGAACGGCGAACACTGAAGCTTTCTTT
CDR3aa: CASSFGTANTEAFF

abundance: -
v_gene: TRBV6-6
j_gene: TRBJ2-7
d_gene: TRBD1
CDR3nt: TGTGCCAGCAGTTACCTGGGACAGGTCTACGAGCAGTACTTC
CDR3aa: CASSYLGQVYEQYF